The T cell receptor beta chain described here comes from a study of blood T cell repertoires in COVID-19. Whole-study context: Specimens from acute and convalescent COVID-19 originated in the United States, Italy and Spain. T cells, B-cell-depleted T cells, or PBMCs supplied cDNA or gDNA.

Assay: immunoSEQ multiplex PCR; the TCRdb copy retains only in-frame clones and omits some. Of tens of thousands of clones in the sample, roughly 87% were seen once. The germline V gene has CDR1 MNHNY and CDR2 SVGAGI (reference sequence). Between the trimmed V and J ends, which lost 5 bases and 6 bases, there was a span of 11 bases. The CDR3 loop spans 13 amino acids. This chain joins TRBV6-6 and TRBJ1-5; D unresolved. This receptor was taken from a human donor in a cohort sampled during active COVID-19. The sequenced sample was peripheral blood. CDR3 amino acids: CASSRVLGQPQHF. CDR3 bases: TGTGCCAGCAGTCGAGTTCTCGGTCAGCCCCAGCATTTT.